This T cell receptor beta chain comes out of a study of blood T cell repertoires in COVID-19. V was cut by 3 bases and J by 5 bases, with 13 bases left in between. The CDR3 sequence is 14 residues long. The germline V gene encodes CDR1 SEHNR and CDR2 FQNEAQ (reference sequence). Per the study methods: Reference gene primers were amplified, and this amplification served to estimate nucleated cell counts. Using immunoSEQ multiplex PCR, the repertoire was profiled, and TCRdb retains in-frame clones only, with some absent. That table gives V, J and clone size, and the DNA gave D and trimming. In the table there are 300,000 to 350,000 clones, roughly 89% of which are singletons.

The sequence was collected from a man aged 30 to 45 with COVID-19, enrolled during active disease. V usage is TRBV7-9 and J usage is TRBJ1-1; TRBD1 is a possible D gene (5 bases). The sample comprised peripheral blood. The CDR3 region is CASSFSGMWTEAFF. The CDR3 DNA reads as TGTGCCAGCAGCTTTTCAGGGATGTGGACTGAAGCTTTCTTT.